This TCR beta chain was profiled in a study of blood T cell repertoires in COVID-19. As for the study in general: Acute and convalescent COVID-19 samples came from the United States, Italy and Spain.

This table comes from immunoSEQ multiplex PCR, and its TCRdb copy is limited to in-frame clones, with some not included. The sample comprises about 260,000 clones, around 90% of which are singletons, and over 3.5% rests with the top ten. V lost 3 bases, J lost 5 bases, and 7 bases stayed unmatched. Germline V gene data show CDR1 as GTSNPN and CDR2 as SVGIG (reference sequence). CDR3 length equals 14 residues. The rearrangement links TRBV30 to TRBJ1-1, with 9 bases identical to TRBD1. This receptor was identified in a woman in her forties with acute or convalescent COVID-19. Sequencing was performed on peripheral blood. The CDR3 sequence: CAWRYRGLRTEAFF. CDR3 bases: TGTGCCTGGAGGTACAGGGGGCTTAGGACTGAAGCTTTCTTT.